Listed below are T cell receptor beta chains from one sample, sequenced in a study of identical twins. TCRdb re-analysed the 5' RACE reads in MiXCR, keeping a single row per CDR3 protein. This sample carries about 530,000 distinct CDR3 sequences, 20% to 25% of them seen once, and the ten largest clones take 0.45% to 0.5%. These data also featured in a second study, about yellow fever vaccine responses in identical twins.

The sequencing sample was made of CD4+ T cells sorted from blood. Receptors were obtained from a woman younger than 35 in good health. CDR3s include the opening cysteine and the closing phenylalanine or tryptophan. The D gene is left open where the match is weak. A row's size may be missing; if present it is once, few, many or a size class.

CDR3 protein	CDR3 DNA	V gene	CDR3 length	J gene	clone size	D gene
CASIRDGTVGGEAFF	TGTGCCAGCATTCGGGACGGAACGGTCGGGGGGGAAGCTTTCTTT	TRBV6-1	15	TRBJ1-1	many	NA
CASSTLRRGSSYNEQFF	TGTGCCAGCAGCACCCTCAGGCGGGGTAGCTCCTACAATGAGCAGTTCTTC	TRBV5-6	17	TRBJ2-1	few	NA
CASSHTGNVEQFF	TGCGCCAGCAGCCATACAGGGAACGTGGAGCAGTTCTTC	TRBV5-1	13	TRBJ2-1	few	NA
CAISGILASNEQFF	TGTGCCATCAGTGGTATACTAGCAAGCAATGAGCAGTTCTTC	TRBV10-3	14	TRBJ2-1	NA	NA
CASSPGLAGLQETQYF	TGCGCCAGCAGCCCAGGACTAGCGGGGCTCCAAGAGACCCAGTACTTC	TRBV4-1	16	TRBJ2-5	few	TRBD2
CASSLTPGQGFVQETQYF	TGTGCCAGCAGCTTAACCCCGGGACAGGGATTCGTCCAAGAGACCCAGTACTTC	TRBV13	18	TRBJ2-5	few	TRBD1
CASSLVPGSPGEQFF	TGCGCCAGCAGCTTGGTCCCTGGATCGCCGGGTGAGCAGTTCTTC	TRBV5-1	15	TRBJ2-1	NA	NA
CASSLGWASNYNEQFF	TGTGCCAGCAGTTTAGGGTGGGCCTCCAACTACAATGAGCAGTTCTTC	TRBV27	16	TRBJ2-1	few	NA
CAISEGQASGNTIYF	TGTGCCATCAGTGAGGGGCAAGCCTCTGGAAACACCATATATTTT	TRBV10-3	15	TRBJ1-3	few	NA
CASSPDYFGQDYPYTF	TGTGCCAGCAGTCCCGATTACTTTGGACAGGACTACCCCTACACCTTC	TRBV27	16	TRBJ1-2	NA	TRBD1
CASSHAEHEQFF	TGTGCCAGCAGCCATGCCGAACATGAGCAGTTCTTC	TRBV3-1	12	TRBJ2-1	few	NA
CASSPRTAFTYGYTF	TGTGCCAGCAGTCCCCGGACAGCCTTTACCTATGGCTACACCTTC	TRBV12-3/TRBV12-4	15	TRBJ1-2	NA	NA
CASSPEFGYTF	TGCGCCAGCAGCCCCGAATTTGGCTACACCTTC	TRBV4-1	11	TRBJ1-2	NA	NA
CASSFRQAGGTGELFF	TGTGCCAGCAGTTTTCGTCAAGCGGGAGGCACCGGGGAGCTGTTTTTT	TRBV27	16	TRBJ2-2	few	TRBD2
CASSKSIAGTNEQFF	TGTGCCAGCAGCAAGTCGATAGCGGGAACCAATGAGCAGTTCTTC	TRBV7-2	15	TRBJ2-1	NA	TRBD2
CAISESPGTSEYQETQYF	TGTGCCATCAGTGAGTCACCCGGGACTAGCGAGTACCAAGAGACCCAGTACTTC	TRBV10-3	18	TRBJ2-5	NA	TRBD2
CASSPGAVNEQFF	TGTGCCAGCTCCCCCGGGGCGGTCAATGAGCAGTTCTTC	TRBV18	13	TRBJ2-1	NA	NA
CASSFSRSSTDTQYF	TGTGCCAGCAGTTTTAGCAGATCTAGCACAGATACGCAGTATTTT	TRBV12-3/TRBV12-4	15	TRBJ2-3	few	NA
CASRTGDFPRQFF	TGTGCCAGCAGGACTGGGGACTTCCCCCGGCAGTTCTTC	TRBV6-6	13	TRBJ2-1	NA	NA
CASSQDMATDTQYF	TGTGCCAGCAGCCAAGATATGGCGACAGATACGCAGTATTTT	TRBV4-2	14	TRBJ2-3	NA	NA
CASRQGNLETQYF	TGTGCCAGCAGGCAAGGGAATTTGGAGACCCAGTACTTC	TRBV6-1	13	TRBJ2-5	few	NA
CASSLTHGYTF	TGTGCCAGCAGTTTAACTCATGGCTACACCTTC	TRBV12-3/TRBV12-4	11	TRBJ1-2	NA	NA
CASSLSEPGEQYF	TGTGCCAGCAGTTTGAGCGAGCCTGGGGAGCAGTACTTC	TRBV7-9	13	TRBJ2-7	NA	NA
CASSLSSSMGSSQETQYF	TGCGCCAGCAGCTTGTCGTCTAGCATGGGATCCAGCCAAGAGACCCAGTACTTC	TRBV5-1	18	TRBJ2-5	NA	NA
CASSEALAGQPQHF	TGTGCCAGCAGTGAAGCGCTGGCGGGCCAGCCCCAGCATTTT	TRBV2	14	TRBJ1-5	NA	NA
CASSVPYLGPRGNQPQHF	TGTGCCAGTAGTGTTCCCTACTTGGGACCTAGGGGCAATCAGCCCCAGCATTTT	TRBV19	18	TRBJ1-5	NA	NA
CATSDSGSRFDEQYF	TGTGCCACCAGTGATTCGGGGAGCCGATTCGACGAGCAGTACTTC	TRBV24-1	15	TRBJ2-7	NA	NA
CASSLRAGGAGVDYNEQFF	TGTGCCAGCAGCTTACGCGCCGGGGGAGCGGGAGTTGACTACAATGAGCAGTTCTTC	TRBV7-8	19	TRBJ2-1	NA	TRBD2
CASSPSGQGRGYTF	TGTGCCAGCAGTCCCTCAGGACAGGGGAGAGGCTACACCTTC	TRBV12-3/TRBV12-4	14	TRBJ1-2	NA	TRBD1
CASSPGLAPGELFF	TGTGCCAGCAGCCCGGGACTAGCTCCCGGGGAGCTGTTTTTT	TRBV3-1	14	TRBJ2-2	NA	TRBD2
CAIRASTSGPQHF	TGTGCCATCAGGGCCAGTACTTCCGGGCCCCAGCATTTT	TRBV10-3	13	TRBJ1-5	few	NA
CAISDPLAGEQETQYF	TGTGCCATCAGTGACCCACTAGCGGGGGAGCAAGAGACCCAGTACTTC	TRBV10-3	16	TRBJ2-5	few	TRBD2
CASSQGGSVEQFF	TGTGCCAGCAGCCAAGGGGGGAGTGTTGAGCAGTTCTTC	TRBV3-1	13	TRBJ2-1	NA	NA
CASSLGLGTSVSDTQYF	TGTGCCAGCAGCTTAGGGCTTGGGACTAGCGTTTCAGATACGCAGTATTTT	TRBV7-2	17	TRBJ2-3	NA	TRBD2
CASSEAPDSWFYGYTF	TGTGCCAGCAGTGAAGCCCCGGACAGCTGGTTTTATGGCTACACCTTC	TRBV6-1	16	TRBJ1-2	NA	NA
CASSLSAGGTGELFF	TGTGCCAGCAGTTTATCGGCAGGCGGTACCGGGGAGCTGTTTTTT	TRBV12-3/TRBV12-4	15	TRBJ2-2	few	NA
CSAGSEGDTEAFF	TGCAGTGCTGGAAGTGAGGGAGACACTGAAGCTTTCTTT	TRBV20-1	13	TRBJ1-1	few	NA
CASSLGSGYGYTF	TGTGCCAGCAGCTTAGGTAGTGGATATGGCTACACCTTC	TRBV7-3	13	TRBJ1-2	few	NA
CSASSRGTGISDTQYF	TGCAGTGCTAGTTCCCGAGGGACAGGGATTTCGGATACGCAGTATTTT	TRBV20-1	16	TRBJ2-3	NA	TRBD1
CASSLRGGAKNIQYF	TGTGCCAGCAGCCTAAGGGGAGGAGCCAAAAACATTCAGTACTTC	TRBV21-1	15	TRBJ2-4	many	NA
CASSSLTGNEQYF	TGTGCCAGCAGCTCTCTCACAGGGAACGAGCAGTACTTC	TRBV7-2	13	TRBJ2-7	few	NA
CASGLVSGNGLF	TGTGCTAGTGGTTTGGTTAGCGGTAATGGGCTCTTC	TRBV12-5	12	TRBJ2-1	NA	NA
CASSEPDQTSGCEQYF	TGCGCCAGCAGTGAACCCGACCAAACCTCGGGTTGCGAGCAGTACTTC	TRBV10-1	16	TRBJ2-7	NA	NA
CAAGGENGSGANVLTF	TGTGCCGCTGGAGGAGAGAATGGCTCTGGGGCCAACGTCCTGACTTTC	TRBV24-1	16	TRBJ2-6	once	NA
CPSSETGANEQFF	TGCCCCAGCAGCGAGACAGGGGCAAATGAGCAGTTCTTC	TRBV5-1	13	TRBJ2-1	once	TRBD1